The clone carrying this T cell receptor (beta chain) turned up a few times. Each single cDNA molecule received a unique molecular identifier. Each CDR3 protein gets one entry after TCRdb re-called the 5' RACE reads with MiXCR. The data hold around 99,000 distinct CDR3 sequences, with 8.5% to 14% observed a single time. The CDR3 loop spans 14 amino acids. Between the trimmed V and J ends, which lost 2 bases and 6 bases, there was a span of 15 bases. CDR1 is SGHRS and CDR2 is YFSETQ in the germline V gene. The data stem from a study of early T cells in non-severe SARS-CoV-2 infection. The TCR sequence derives from an adult who was a healthcare worker with PCR-confirmed SARS-CoV-2 infection or an uninfected control (not recorded which). The chain has TRBV5-1 and TRBJ2-7; D uncertain. Sequenced sample: whole blood. Here the CDR3 DNA reads TGCGCCAGCAGCTTTGCCGGACCGACCGGCGAGCAGTACTTC. Protein product: CASSFAGPTGEQYF.